This entry lists 22 T cell receptor beta chains sequenced from one sample in a study of blood T cell repertoires in COVID-19. Here immunoSEQ multiplex PCR was the method, and the copy in TCRdb shows in-frame clones only, minus some. The data contain about 300,000 clones, 70% to 90% of them singletons. Sequencing was performed on PBMCs or T cells enriched from blood (not recorded which). The receptors originated from a woman in her late teens or twenties who had recovered from COVID-19.

The rearrangement joins TRBV25-1 to TRBJ1-4; TRBD1 is a possible D gene (6 bases). Per the germline V gene, CDR1 is MGHDK and CDR2 is SYGVNS. The CDR3 consists of 15 residues. V was clipped by 1 base and J by 5 bases, with 11 bases between them. CDR3 sequence reads: CASSELGAPNEKLFF. CDR3 sequence (DNA): TGTGCCAGCAGTGAATTGGGGGCGCCGAATGAAAAACTGTTTTTT.

The chain recombines TRBV2 with TRBJ1-2, with TRBD1 as a possible D gene (6 bases). Germline CDR1 is SNHLY and CDR2 is FYNNEI. This CDR3 contains 15 residues. V lost 5 bases and J lost 5, with 18 bases in between. CDR3 sequence (DNA): TGTGCCAGCAGTCCCTGGGCAGGGGTCCTGTATGGCTACACCTTC. Its protein product is CASSPWAGVLYGYTF.

The V call is TRBV7-6, the J call TRBJ2-3; 10 positions agree with TRBD1. Germline assignment: CDR1 SGHVS and CDR2 FNYEAQ. Trimming at V came to 3 bases and at J to 3 bases, leaving 3 bases not matched to a gene. This CDR3 is built from 15 residues. CDR3 nucleotide sequence: TGTGCCAGCAGCTTCTCGGGACAGGGGACAGATACGCAGTATTTT. Its protein product is CASSFSGQGTDTQYF.

This chain connects TRBV5-6 to TRBJ1-1; possibly TRBD1 for D (5 bases). Trimming took off 1 base at V and 6 bases at J, with 10 bases between the two ends. The CDR3 totals 13 residues. Germline CDR1 SGHDT, CDR2 YYEEEE. CDR3 in DNA: TGTGCCAGCAGCTTGCTAGGGGTTCCTGAAGCTTTCTTT. This sequence encodes CASSLLGVPEAFF.

This chain links TRBV3-1 (or the pseudogene TRBV3-2) with TRBJ2-7; 8 bases fit TRBD2. V lost 1 base to trimming and J lost 5 bases; unmatched junction nucleotides: 4. Germline V lookup: CDR1 LGHDT, CDR2 YNNKEL (reference sequence). This CDR3 has 14 amino acids. CDR3 residues: CASSQGRLANEQYF. CDR3 nucleotide sequence: TGTGCCAGCAGCCAAGGGAGACTAGCGAACGAGCAGTACTTC.

This chain joins TRBV11-2 and TRBJ2-7; 7 bases are shared with TRBD2. The CDR3 is 15 residues long. The germline V gene encodes CDR1 SGHAT and CDR2 FQNNGV. Unmatched junction bases numbered 8, after V lost 3 bases and J lost 3 bases. This CDR3 is CASSFGGGEVYEQYF. The CDR3, as DNA: TGTGCCAGCAGCTTTGGCGGGGGAGAGGTCTACGAGCAGTACTTC. Looking up the rest from reference TRBV11-2 and TRBJ2-7 gives the full variable domain: EAGVAQSPRYKIIEKRQSVAFWCNPISGHATLYWYQQILGQGPKLLIQFQNNGVVDDSQLPKDRFSAERLKGVDSTLKIQPAKLEDSAVYLCASSFGGGEVYEQYFGPGTRLTVT.

The chain combines TRBV28 with TRBJ1-2, with 8 bases fitting TRBD1. The V gene end was trimmed by 7 bases and the J gene end by 4 bases; junction bases not matched to a gene: 11. The CDR3 length is 15 residues. From germline, CDR1 is MDHEN and CDR2 SYDVKM. The chain's CDR3 is CASIVRRGPGYGYTF. The CDR3 DNA reads as TGTGCCAGCATCGTCCGCAGGGGGCCTGGCTATGGCTACACCTTC.

The J gene is TRBJ1-2, the V gene TRBV23-1; no clear D. TRBV23-1 is placed among ORFs of uncertain function. The CDR3 spans 15 residues. The ends were cut back, 4 bases at V and 3 bases at J, with 15 bases in the middle. Here the CDR3 DNA reads TGCGCCAGCAGTCTAGCGAGGTTTGGCGACTATGGCTACACCTTC. Amino acids: CASSLARFGDYGYTF.

This clone was recorded a few times. The chain recombines TRBV5-1 with TRBJ2-2, with a possible D match to TRBD1 (6 bases). In germline, CDR1 is SGHRS, CDR2 YFSETQ. Deletions cut 2 bases from V and 6 bases from J, with 14 bases between. This CDR3 contains 15 residues. CDR3 protein: CASSFEQGSAGELFF. The DNA of the CDR3 is TGCGCCAGCAGCTTCGAACAGGGTTCAGCCGGGGAGCTGTTTTTT.

This chain links TRBV9 with TRBJ2-7, with a weak D call TRBD2 (5 bases). V gave up 4 bases and J gave up 5 bases, with 16 bases separating them. The CDR3 spans 14 residues. Germline CDR1 and CDR2: SGDLS and YYNGEE. CDR3 loop: CASSSNPLVDEQYF. The CDR3 nucleotides read TGTGCCAGCAGCTCAAACCCACTAGTCGACGAGCAGTACTTC.

The V and J genes are TRBV7-9 and TRBJ1-2; perhaps TRBD1 as D (5 bases). The CDR3 covers 15 residues. Germline lookup yields CDR1 SEHNR and CDR2 FQNEAQ (reference sequence). V was trimmed by 7 bases and J by 7 bases, leaving 22 bases between them. The CDR3 here is CASTKSGQGLGGYTF. CDR3 nucleotides: TGTGCCAGCACCAAAAGCGGGCAGGGCTTAGGTGGCTACACCTTC.

The chain recombines TRBV7-9 with TRBJ2-7; a possible D gene is TRBD2 (6 bases). The CDR3 length is 16 residues. Deletions cut 5 bases from V and 0 bases from J, with 17 bases between. The germline gives CDR1 SEHNR, CDR2 FQNEAQ (reference sequence). As DNA, the CDR3 is TGTGCCAGCAGCCGACTGGGGGGTCTGAGCTCCTACGAGCAGTACTTC. Residues: CASSRLGGLSSYEQYF. The full variable domain, rest sourced from reference TRBV7-9 and TRBJ2-7, is DTGVSQNPRHKITKRGQNVTFRCDPISEHNRLYWYRQTLGQGPEFLTYFQNEAQLEKSRLLSDRFSAERPKGSFSTLEIQRTEQGDSAMYLCASSRLGGLSSYEQYFGPGTRLTVT.

The CDR3 here is CAISVADTQYF. The CDR3 DNA reads as TGTGCCATCAGTGTAGCAGATACGCAGTATTTT. This chain joins TRBV10-3 and TRBJ2-3; D call uncertain. V shed 4 bases and J shed 4 bases, with 3 bases lying between them. CDR3 length: 11 residues. Germline V gene lookup returns CDR1 ENHRY and CDR2 SYGVKD.

V and J are TRBV19 and TRBJ2-7, with 7 bases identical to TRBD1. There are 15 residues in the CDR3. The germline V gene encodes CDR1 LNHDA and CDR2 SQIVND (reference sequence). V dropped 5 bases and J dropped 3; count of bases not matched to a gene: 10. CDR3 region: CASSDPGQGDYEQYF. The CDR3 DNA is TGTGCCAGTAGTGATCCGGGGCAGGGGGACTACGAGCAGTACTTC.

The chain combines TRBV5-1 with TRBJ2-1, with D unclear. The germline V and J ends were trimmed by 3 bases and 6 bases, with 13 bases remaining between them. The CDR3 loop spans 14 amino acids. Germline CDR1 and CDR2: SGHRS and YFSETQ. The CDR3 here is CASSYNLATNEQFF. The CDR3 DNA sequence: TGCGCCAGCAGCTATAACCTGGCAACCAATGAGCAGTTCTTC. Full variable domain (missing parts from reference TRBV5-1 and TRBJ2-1): KAGVTQTPRYLIKTRGQQVTLSCSPISGHRSVSWYQQTPGQGLQFLFEYFSETQRNKGNFPGRFSGRQFSNSRSEMNVSTLELGDSALYLCASSYNLATNEQFFGPGTRLTVL.

The chain couples TRBV28 to TRBJ2-1, with TRBD1 identical over 7 bases. The CDR3 runs to 14 residues. The J segment lost 1 base and the V segment lost 6 bases, leaving 3 bases of the junction unmatched. Looked up from germline, CDR1 is MDHEN and CDR2 is SYDVKM. The CDR3 nucleotides are TGTGCCAGCAGCAAGACAGGGTCCTACAATGAGCAGTTCTTC. Translation gives CASSKTGSYNEQFF.

The rearrangement links TRBV6-6 to TRBJ1-1; D is unclear. The germline V and J ends were trimmed by 8 bases and 3 bases, with 7 bases remaining between them. The CDR3 sequence is 11 residues long. In germline, CDR1 is MNHNY, CDR2 SVGAGI (reference sequence). CDR3 in amino acids: CASLGYTEAFF. In nucleotides, the CDR3 is TGTGCCAGCCTGGGCTACACTGAAGCTTTCTTT.

This clone has a single count. In DNA, the CDR3 is TGTGCCAGCTCACCAAACTGGGACAGGGTAGCACCCCTCCACTTT. This translates into CASSPNWDRVAPLHF. V is TRBV18 and J is TRBJ1-6, with 9 bases aligning to TRBD1. This CDR3 region has 15 residues. With V trimmed by 2 bases and J by 11 bases, 7 bases remained unmatched. CDR1 is KGHSH, CDR2 LQKENI, per germline. The full variable domain, rest sourced from reference TRBV18 and TRBJ1-6, is NAGVMQNPRHLVRRRGQEARLRCSPMKGHSHVYWYRQLPEEGLKFMVYLQKENIIDESGMPKERFSAEFPKEGPSILRIQQVVRGDSAAYFCASSPNWDRVAPLHFGNGTRLTVT.

This clone was detected only once. The chain carries TRBV6-1 and TRBJ1-2; 7 bases line up with TRBD1. Germline CDR1 MNHNS, CDR2 SASEGT. The CDR3 spans 15 residues. J gave up 5 bases and V 1 base, and 7 bases lay outside the gene matches. The CDR3: CASSEVGGTEYGYTF. The DNA for the CDR3 is TGTGCCAGCAGTGAAGTCGGCGGGACAGAATATGGCTACACCTTC.

V gene TRBV5-1 combines with J gene TRBJ2-3, with 10 bases identical to TRBD2. V lost 4 bases, J lost 2 bases, and 4 bases stayed unmatched. CDR1 is SGHRS and CDR2 is YFSETQ in the germline V gene. This CDR3 has 15 residues. This chain's CDR3 is CASSLLAGITDTQYF. The DNA for the CDR3 is TGCGCCAGCAGCCTACTAGCGGGGATCACAGATACGCAGTATTTT.

The chain links TRBV4-1 to TRBJ1-3; 8 bases map to TRBD1. CDR1 is MGHRA, CDR2 YSYEKL, per germline. Losses at the gene ends were 3 bases for V and 8 bases for J; bases not matched to a gene: 3. The CDR3 totals 13 residues. The CDR3 region has the DNA TGCGCCAGCAGCCATACAGGGGGTCACACCATATATTTT. Protein sequence: CASSHTGGHTIYF.

This chain uses TRBV10-3 with TRBJ1-5, with 8 bases matching TRBD1. Germline lookup yields CDR1 ENHRY and CDR2 SYGVKD. J gave up 7 bases and V 6 bases, and 8 bases lay outside the gene matches. CDR3 size: 14 residues. The CDR3 is CAISSDRVGQPQHF. The CDR3 DNA reads TGTGCCATCAGCTCGGACAGGGTAGGACAGCCCCAGCATTTT.